This TCR beta chain was identified during a study of identical twins. Findings and caveats of the study: For cord blood, abundant beta clonotypes had fewer insertions, unlike memory repertoires, which showed none. Invariant populations such as MAIT and iNKT cells could partly muddle zero-insertion analyses.

Germline trimming cut 5 bases from V and 4 bases from J; bases unmatched to any gene: 5. CDR1 and CDR2 from the germline V gene are SGHAT and FQNNGV. This CDR3 is 14 amino acids long. Worth noting for this clonotype: Its antigen is as yet unknown.

cDNA carried unique molecular identifiers, and a universal primer site was added by template switching. Each CDR3 protein gets one entry after TCRdb re-called the 5' RACE reads with MiXCR. The sample has approximately 550,000 distinct CDR3 sequences, approximately 20% seen once. This sample was also put to use in a study of yellow fever vaccine responses in identical twins.

V usage is TRBV11-2 and J usage is TRBJ2-3; 8 nucleotides match TRBD2. The TCR comes from a young woman in good health. The sample taken for sequencing was CD4+ T cells sorted from blood. CDR3 bases: TGTGCCAGCAGCCGTAGCGGGATAGCAGATACGCAGTATTTT. Amino acids: CASSRSGIADTQYF.